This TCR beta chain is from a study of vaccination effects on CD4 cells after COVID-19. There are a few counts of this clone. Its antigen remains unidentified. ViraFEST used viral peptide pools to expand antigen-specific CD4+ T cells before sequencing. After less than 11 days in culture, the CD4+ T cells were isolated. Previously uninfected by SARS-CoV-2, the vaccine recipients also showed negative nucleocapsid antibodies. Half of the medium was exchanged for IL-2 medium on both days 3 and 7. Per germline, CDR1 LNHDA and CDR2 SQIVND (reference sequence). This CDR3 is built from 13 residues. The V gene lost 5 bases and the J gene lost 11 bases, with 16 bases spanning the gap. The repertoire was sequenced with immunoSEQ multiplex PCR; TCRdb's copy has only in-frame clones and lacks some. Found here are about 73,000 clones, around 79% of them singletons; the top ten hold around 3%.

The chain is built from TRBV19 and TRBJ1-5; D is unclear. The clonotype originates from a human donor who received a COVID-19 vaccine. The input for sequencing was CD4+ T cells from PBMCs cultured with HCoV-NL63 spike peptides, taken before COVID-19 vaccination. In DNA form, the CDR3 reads TGTGCCAGTAGTCGCGACTATGCCGGGGCCCAGCATTTT. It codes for CASSRDYAGAQHF.